This T cell receptor (beta chain) was profiled in a study of blood T cell repertoires in COVID-19. At the level of the study: Samples taken during acute and convalescent COVID-19 were collected in the United States, Italy and Spain. The cDNA or gDNA used as material had been derived from T cells, B-cell-depleted T cells, or PBMCs.

CDR1 is LGHDT and CDR2 is YNNKEL in the germline V gene (reference sequence). V lost 7 bases and J lost 7, with 17 bases in between. The CDR3 runs to 14 residues. Per the authors' pipeline: Reference gene primer amplification gave estimated nucleated cell counts. The repertoire was sequenced with immunoSEQ multiplex PCR; TCRdb's copy has only in-frame clones and lacks some. V and J calls and clone size come straight from that table; D and trimming were deduced from the DNA. This sample has roughly 260,000 clones, with 82% found just once. The V and J genes are TRBV3-1 (or the pseudogene TRBV3-2) and TRBJ1-3, with a possible D match to TRBD1 (5 bases). This TCR was sampled from a woman younger than 30 with acute or convalescent COVID-19. Sequencing used peripheral blood. The DNA of the CDR3 is TGTGCCAGCATCGATAGGGGACTTATGAACACCATATATTTT. Amino acid sequence: CASIDRGLMNTIYF.